The T cell receptor beta chain under discussion was sequenced for a study of OX40 agonist ivuxolimab in advanced cancers. CDR1 is MNHNS, CDR2 SASEGT, per germline. The CDR3 has 14 residues. The V and J ends lost 5 bases and 4 bases respectively, with 14 bases between them. Method: immunoSEQ multiplex PCR; TCRdb's copy keeps in-frame clones and lacks some. The sample holds about 36,000 clones, less than 90% seen once. The material was CD4+ or CD8+ T cells sorted from blood, obtained in a trial of the OX40 agonist ivuxolimab. This chain uses TRBV6-1 with TRBJ2-5, with D perhaps matching TRBD1 or TRBD2 (6 bases each). The TCR originated in an adult with an advanced solid tumor such as melanoma, head and neck, liver or kidney cancer. In DNA form, the CDR3 reads TGTGCCAGCAGTTCCCAAGGGGGGCCAGAGACCCAGTACTTC. Its translation: CASSSQGGPETQYF.